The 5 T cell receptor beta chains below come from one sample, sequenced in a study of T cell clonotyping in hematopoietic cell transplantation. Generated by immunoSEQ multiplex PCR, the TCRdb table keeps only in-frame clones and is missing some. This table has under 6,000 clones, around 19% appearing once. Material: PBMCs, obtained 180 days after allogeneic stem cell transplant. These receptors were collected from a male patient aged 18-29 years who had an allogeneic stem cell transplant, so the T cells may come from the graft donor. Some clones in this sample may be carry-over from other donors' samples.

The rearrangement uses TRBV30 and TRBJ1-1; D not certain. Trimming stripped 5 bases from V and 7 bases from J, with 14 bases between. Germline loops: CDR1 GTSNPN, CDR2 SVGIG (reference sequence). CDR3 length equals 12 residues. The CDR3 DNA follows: TGTGCCTGGGACACCCATACTGGTGAAGCTTTCTTT. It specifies CAWDTHTGEAFF. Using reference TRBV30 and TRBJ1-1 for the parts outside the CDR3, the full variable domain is SQTIHQWPATLVQPVGSPLSLECTVEGTSNPNLYWYRQAAGRGLQLLFYSVGIGQISSEVPQNLSASRPQDRQFILSSKKLLLSDSGFYLCAWDTHTGEAFFGQGTRLTVV.

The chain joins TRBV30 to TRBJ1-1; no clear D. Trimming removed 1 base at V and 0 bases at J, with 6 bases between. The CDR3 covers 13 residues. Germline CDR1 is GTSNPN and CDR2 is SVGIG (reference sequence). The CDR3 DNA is TGTGCCTGGAGTGGTAGAGTGAACACTGAAGCTTTCTTT. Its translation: CAWSGRVNTEAFF.

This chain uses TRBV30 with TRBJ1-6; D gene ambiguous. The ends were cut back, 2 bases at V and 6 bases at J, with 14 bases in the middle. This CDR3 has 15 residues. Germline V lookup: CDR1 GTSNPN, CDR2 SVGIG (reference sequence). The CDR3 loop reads CAWSPLLRGNSPLHF. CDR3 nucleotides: TGTGCCTGGAGTCCCCTTCTACGGGGTAATTCACCCCTCCACTTT.

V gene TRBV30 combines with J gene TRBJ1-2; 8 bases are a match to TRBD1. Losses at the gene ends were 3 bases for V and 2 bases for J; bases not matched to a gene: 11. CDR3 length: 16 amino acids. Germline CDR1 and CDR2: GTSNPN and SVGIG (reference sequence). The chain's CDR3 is CAWRRGTGTRNYGYTF. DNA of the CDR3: TGTGCCTGGAGGAGGGGGACAGGAACCCGAAACTATGGCTACACCTTC.

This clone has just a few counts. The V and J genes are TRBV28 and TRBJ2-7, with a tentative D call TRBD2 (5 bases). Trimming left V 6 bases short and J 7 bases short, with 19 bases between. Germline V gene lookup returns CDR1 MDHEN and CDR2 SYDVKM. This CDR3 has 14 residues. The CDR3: CASRYKVEVLEQYF. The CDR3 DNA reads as TGTGCCAGCAGATACAAGGTGGAGGTCTTGGAGCAGTACTTC.